This entry concerns a single T cell receptor beta chain. The antigen is undetermined. These data come from a study of neurological immune-mediated disorders. General observations from the study: The absence of any CDR3 amino acid sequence shared by expanded clones across subjects suggests that repertoires were private in all groups.

Germline V gives CDR1 DFQATT, CDR2 SNEGSKA (reference sequence). The V segment lost 8 bases and the J segment 4 bases; nucleotides outside the gene matches: 9. The CDR3 is made up of 14 amino acids. Healthy controls were blood bank volunteers in Maryland, USA. The team produced cDNA through 5'RACE using 10-nucleotide random UMIs. Every sequencing run produced over 180 million TCR-beta sequences that came from 15-18 subjects. TCRdb recomputed calls from the 5' RACE reads with MiXCR, one row per CDR3 protein. This sample yields around 40,000 distinct CDR3 sequences, of which about 12% are seen a single time; 0.95% to 1.5% belongs to the top ten.

Specimen: PBMCs. The clonotype was recovered from a female donor in good health. The V and J genes are TRBV20-1 and TRBJ2-3; TRBD2 matches at 10 bases. This CDR3 is CSIEAGGRPDTQYF. CDR3 in DNA: TGCAGTATAGAAGCGGGGGGGCGCCCAGATACGCAGTATTTT.